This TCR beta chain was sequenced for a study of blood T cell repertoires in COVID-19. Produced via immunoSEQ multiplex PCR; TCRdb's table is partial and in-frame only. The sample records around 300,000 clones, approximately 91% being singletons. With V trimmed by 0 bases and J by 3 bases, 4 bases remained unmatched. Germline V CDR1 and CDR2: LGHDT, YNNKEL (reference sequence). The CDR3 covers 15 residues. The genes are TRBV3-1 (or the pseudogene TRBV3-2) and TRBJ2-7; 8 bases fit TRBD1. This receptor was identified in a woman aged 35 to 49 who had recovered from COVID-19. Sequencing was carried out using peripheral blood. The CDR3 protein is CASSQDGTGIYEQYF. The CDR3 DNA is TGTGCCAGCAGCCAAGACGGGACAGGAATCTACGAGCAGTACTTC.